Listed here are 4 T cell receptor beta chains from one sample, sequenced in a study of T cells after somatic rescue of genetic block (dated by TCRdb to between 2020 and 2021). The library was prepared using the immunoSEQ multiplex PCR assay. TCRdb took this table from immuneACCESS and kept in-frame rearrangements with V and J called. Such tables lack part of the clones; where checked against another copy, unresolved V genes explain under half of the gap, and the rest is unexplained. The sample table contains 50,000 to 60,000 clones; only one count was recorded for about 96% of them. Clones ranked in the top ten supply around 0.078% of the sample. Material: peripheral blood mononuclear cells (PBMCs). These TCRs come from a child less than two years old.

The gene calls are TRBV30 and TRBJ2-7; 11 bases are shared with TRBD2. V gave up 1 base and J gave up 5 bases; unmatched junction bases: 7. The CDR3 is made up of 15 amino acids. The V gene's germline CDR1 is GTSNPN and CDR2 SVGIG (reference sequence). The CDR3 DNA is TGTGCCTGGAGTGAGGGGCTAGCGGGAGGCCACGAGCAGTACTTC. Protein sequence: CAWSEGLAGGHEQYF.

CDR3 in DNA: TGCGCCAGCAGCCAATACAGGGGCCCCTCCTACGAGCAGTACTTC. Translation gives CASSQYRGPSYEQYF. The chain carries TRBV4-3 and TRBJ2-7; 7 positions agree with TRBD1. Per germline, CDR1 LGHNA and CDR2 YSLEER. This CDR3 is built from 15 residues. The trim removed 2 bases at V and 0 bases at J, leaving 4 bases unmatched.

The chain combines TRBV19 with TRBJ1-1; D is uncertain. Germline loops: CDR1 LNHDA, CDR2 SQIVND (reference sequence). The CDR3 runs to 13 residues. The germline V and J ends were trimmed by 6 bases and 4 bases, with 12 bases remaining between them. The CDR3 DNA reads TGTGCCAGTAGGGCGGGGTGGGGCACTGAAGCTTTCTTT. Protein sequence: CASRAGWGTEAFF.

The V and J genes are TRBV29-1 and TRBJ2-7; D ambiguous. This CDR3 comprises 11 residues. The germline CDR1 and CDR2 sequences are SQVTM and ANQGSEA. Trimming removed 2 bases from V and 4 bases from J, with 6 bases in between. CDR3 sequence reads: CSVEYRYEQYF. CDR3 in DNA: TGCAGCGTTGAATACCGTTACGAGCAGTACTTC.